These 26 T cell receptor beta chains were sequenced from one sample in a study of neurological immune-mediated disorders. TCRdb ran MiXCR on the 5' RACE reads and lists one entry per CDR3 protein. The profile shows roughly 66,000 distinct CDR3 sequences, about 5.1% of them singletons. The sample comprised PBMCs. These receptors all come from a woman in her sixties or seventies with multiple sclerosis.

The genes are TRBV12-3 or TRBV12-4 and TRBJ2-2, with D unclear. The CDR3 covers 13 residues. Trimming pared 6 bases from V and 6 bases from J, leaving 11 bases between. CDR3 sequence (DNA): TGTGCCAGCAGCTCGCGGTTCGCCGGGGAGCTGTTTTTT. Amino acid sequence: CASSSRFAGELFF.

J is TRBJ1-3 and V is TRBV20-1, with D uncertain. V was trimmed by 6 bases and J by 0 bases, leaving 9 bases between them. Germline CDR1 and CDR2: DFQATT and SNEGSKA (reference sequence). This CDR3 contains 13 residues. CDR3 amino acids: CSAVPGSGNTIYF. The CDR3 bases are TGCAGTGCCGTACCTGGCTCTGGAAACACCATATATTTT.

This clonotype was counted a few times. This rearrangement joins TRBV20-1 to TRBJ1-1, with 7 bases aligning to TRBD1. The germline CDR1 and CDR2 sequences are DFQATT and SNEGSKA (reference sequence). The V and J ends lost 1 base and 4 bases, in that order; junction bases with no gene match: 6. The CDR3 has 14 residues. The DNA of the CDR3 is TGCAGTGCTAGAGCCGCTACAGGGGTCACTGAAGCTTTCTTT. Residues: CSARAATGVTEAFF.

The CDR3 bases are TGTGCCAGCAGGGGCCAGACCTACGAGCAGTACTTC. It codes for CASRGQTYEQYF. The rearrangement links TRBV12-3 or TRBV12-4 to TRBJ2-7; D unclear. This CDR3 is built from 12 residues. V was clipped by 6 bases and J by 2 bases, with 8 bases between them.

The sample holds many counts of this clonotype. The CDR3 coding sequence is TGTGCCAGCAGCCTCCAACAGGTTGAAGCTTTCTTT. Its translation: CASSLQQVEAFF. The chain uses TRBV7-9 and TRBJ1-1, with D possibly TRBD1 on 5 matching bases. The V gene's germline CDR1 is SEHNR and CDR2 FQNEAQ (reference sequence). Trimming removed 5 bases at V and 7 bases at J, with 11 bases between. The CDR3 is made up of 12 amino acids.

This clonotype showed up many times. J is TRBJ2-7 and V is TRBV9; no clear D gene. Germline V gene lookup returns CDR1 SGDLS and CDR2 YYNGEE. V lost 3 bases and J 0 bases, leaving 10 bases between the germline ends. CDR3 length: 14 amino acids. CDR3: CASSGGWSSYEQYF. CDR3 DNA: TGTGCCAGCAGCGGTGGATGGAGCTCCTACGAGCAGTACTTC.

This clonotype occurred many times. The chain joins TRBV5-1 to TRBJ2-7, with TRBD1 matching over 8 bases. From germline, CDR1 is SGHRS and CDR2 YFSETQ. The CDR3 has 15 amino acids. J was trimmed by 3 bases and V by 0 bases; bases with no gene match: 5. The CDR3 is CASSLAGTGLYEQYF. DNA of the CDR3: TGCGCCAGCAGCTTGGCCGGGACAGGCCTCTACGAGCAGTACTTC.

This clonotype was counted at least ten times. The V call is TRBV5-1, the J call TRBJ2-1, with D possibly being TRBD2 (6 bases). Germline CDR1 reads SGHRS; CDR2 reads YFSETQ. This CDR3 has 14 residues. V lost 0 bases and J 4 bases, leaving 8 bases between the germline ends. CDR3 sequence: CASSLDGSYNEQFF. The CDR3 DNA follows: TGCGCCAGCAGCTTGGACGGGAGTTACAATGAGCAGTTCTTC.

This clonotype was seen many times. The chain joins TRBV29-1 to TRBJ2-1, with 10 nucleotides matching TRBD1. Per the germline V gene, CDR1 is SQVTM and CDR2 is ANQGSEA. This CDR3 is built from 11 residues. V shed 7 bases, J shed 10 bases, and the junction held 4 bases outside the gene matches. The CDR3 region is CSGQGAGEQFF. CDR3 DNA sequence: TGCAGCGGACAGGGGGCTGGGGAGCAGTTCTTC.

This clonotype was seen many times. V and J are TRBV29-1 and TRBJ1-1; D is perhaps TRBD1 (5 bases). There are 12 residues in the CDR3. The ends were cut back, 4 bases at V and 0 bases at J, with 6 bases in the middle. Germline CDR1 SQVTM, CDR2 ANQGSEA. CDR3: CSVGRVNTEAFF. Written as DNA, the CDR3 is TGCAGCGTTGGCAGGGTGAACACTGAAGCTTTCTTT.

This clonotype was seen ten or more times. At one end the junction does not follow the germline gene, possibly because of a read error. The chain couples TRBV6-2 or TRBV6-3 to TRBJ1-2; TRBD1 agrees at 7 bases. The germline gives CDR1 MNHEY, CDR2 SVGEGT. This CDR3 has 16 amino acids. The CDR3 spells CASSYPPDRRGYGYTF. DNA for the CDR3: TGTGCCAGCAGTTACCCTCCGGACAGGCGCGGCTATGGCTACACTTTC.

This clonotype was seen many times. This chain uses TRBV20-1 with TRBJ1-4; 11 nucleotides agree with TRBD1. The length of the CDR3 is 13 residues. The V gene's germline CDR1 is DFQATT and CDR2 SNEGSKA (reference sequence). V lost 6 bases and J lost 7; bases outside the gene matches: 4. The CDR3 reads CSARDRGFEKLFF. The CDR3 DNA follows: TGCAGTGCCCGGGACAGGGGGTTTGAAAAACTGTTTTTT.

CDR3 sequence: CASRQGQNTGELFF. DNA of the CDR3: TGTGCCAGCAGACAGGGACAGAACACCGGGGAGCTGTTTTTT. The chain employs TRBV7-2 and TRBJ2-2; possibly TRBD1 for D (6 bases). Germline-derived CDR1 and CDR2 are SGHTA and FQGNSA. This CDR3 region has 14 residues. The germline V and J ends were trimmed by 6 bases and 1 base, with 9 bases remaining between them.

There are many counts of this clonotype. This chain joins TRBV10-1 and TRBJ2-7; a weak D match, TRBD1 (5 bases). With 5 bases removed from V and 6 bases from J, the gap between germline ends came to 14 bases. Germline V gene data show CDR1 as WNHNN and CDR2 as SYGVQD (reference sequence). The CDR3 has 13 residues. The chain's CDR3 is CASSSGQWSEQYF. CDR3 in DNA: TGCGCCAGCAGTAGTGGACAATGGTCCGAGCAGTACTTC.

This chain joins TRBV3-1 and TRBJ2-3; 11 bases match TRBD2. Trimming removed 3 bases from V and 5 bases from J; junction bases left unmatched: 10. The CDR3 has 17 residues. Germline CDR1 and CDR2: LGHDT and YNNKEL (reference sequence). The CDR3, as DNA: TGTGCCAGCAGCCAGTTAACTAGCGGGAGTTTTAAAGATACGCAGTATTTT. This gives the protein CASSQLTSGSFKDTQYF.

The sample holds many counts of this clonotype. The rearrangement joins TRBV18 to TRBJ2-3; no clear D gene. The V end was cut by 2 bases, the J end by 2 bases, with 8 bases between. Per germline, CDR1 KGHSH and CDR2 LQKENI. The CDR3 contains 14 residues. CDR3 amino acids: CASSPAGLTDTQYF. CDR3 bases: TGTGCCAGCTCACCAGCAGGTCTCACAGATACGCAGTATTTT.

This clonotype occurred many times. The V call is TRBV27, the J call TRBJ1-2; D is unclear. The CDR3 contains 17 residues. The germline V gene has CDR1 MNHEY and CDR2 SMNVEV (reference sequence). V lost 0 bases, J lost 7 bases, and 21 bases lay in between. The CDR3 bases are TGTGCCAGCAGTTTATCCTTTGCGGAGGGAGCTTTACGTGGCTACACCTTC. Translated, it gives CASSLSFAEGALRGYTF.

This clonotype has at least ten counts. V is TRBV7-2 and J is TRBJ1-4; the D gene is possibly TRBD1 (6 bases). Trimming took 1 base from V and 3 from J, leaving 9 bases between them. The CDR3 consists of 15 residues. CDR1 is SGHTA and CDR2 is FQGNSA in the germline V gene. CDR3 residues: CASSLGTASNEKLFF. In DNA, the CDR3 is TGTGCCAGCAGCTTAGGGACAGCCTCTAATGAAAAACTGTTTTTT.

This clonotype has at least ten counts. The CDR3, as DNA: TGCAGTGCTAGTAGGAGCAGTGAGCAGTTCTTC. This encodes CSASRSSEQFF. The J gene is TRBJ2-1, the V gene TRBV20-1; D call uncertain. Trimming pared 3 bases from V and 9 bases from J, leaving 9 bases between. The CDR3 is made up of 11 amino acids. Germline CDR1 and CDR2: DFQATT and SNEGSKA (reference sequence).

This clonotype was detected ten times or more. The J gene is TRBJ2-3, the V gene TRBV5-1; TRBD1 might be the D (5 bases). The CDR3 runs 14 residues. V lost 0 bases and J 3 bases, leaving 8 bases between the germline ends. Germline CDR1 and CDR2: SGHRS and YFSETQ. Written as DNA, the CDR3 is TGCGCCAGCAGCTTGGGGGGCGTGACAGATACGCAGTATTTT. This gives the protein CASSLGGVTDTQYF.

This clonotype turned up a few times. V gene TRBV6-2 or TRBV6-3 combines with J gene TRBJ2-7, with D hard to call. Germline CDR1 reads MNHEY; CDR2 reads SVGEGT. CDR3 length: 14 amino acids. V lost 2 bases and J 2 bases, leaving 10 bases between the germline ends. CDR3 nucleotides: TGTGCCAGCAGTTACGGGCAGAAAACCTACGAGCAGTACTTC. As protein: CASSYGQKTYEQYF.

Points on this clonotype: It may be a read error: a sequence one base away is much more abundant. The V and J genes are TRBV20-1 and TRBJ2-1; weak D call: TRBD2 (5 bases). Trimming stripped 6 bases from V and 9 bases from J, with 21 bases between. The CDR3 runs to 14 residues. Germline V CDR1 and CDR2: DFQATT, SNEGSKA (reference sequence). This CDR3 is CSAPHMAGGIEQFF. The CDR3 DNA is TGCAGTGCCCCTCACATGGCGGGTGGCATTGAGCAGTTCTTC.

This clonotype has a handful of counts. With a much larger clone just one base away, this may be a read error. The gene calls are TRBV12-3 or TRBV12-4 and TRBJ1-1, with 8 bases matching TRBD1. V lost 2 bases and J lost 9; bases outside the gene matches: 5. The CDR3 consists of 13 residues. CDR3 sequence (DNA): TGTGCCAGCAGTTTAACGAACAGGGGGAAAGCTTTCTTT. Protein sequence: CASSLTNRGKAFF.

This clonotype has at least ten counts. V usage is TRBV28 and J usage is TRBJ2-3; D is possibly TRBD2 (6 bases). The V gene lost 3 bases and the J gene lost 2 bases, with 9 bases spanning the gap. The germline CDR1 and CDR2 sequences are MDHEN and SYDVKM. The CDR3 extends over 14 amino acids. CDR3 in amino acids: CASSLTRDTDTQYF. CDR3 DNA sequence: TGTGCCAGCAGTTTGACGCGGGACACAGATACGCAGTATTTT.

This clonotype was seen repeatedly, ten times or more. The V and J genes are TRBV28 and TRBJ2-7, with D possibly TRBD2 on 5 matching bases. The germline V gene encodes CDR1 MDHEN and CDR2 SYDVKM. This CDR3 has 16 residues. Trimming took off 10 bases at V and 0 bases at J, with 22 bases between the two ends. CDR3 residues: CATPRKGRLPSYEQYF. The DNA of the CDR3 is TGTGCCACCCCCCGAAAAGGGAGACTCCCCTCCTACGAGCAGTACTTC.

This clonotype was counted many times. The V and J genes are TRBV5-1 and TRBJ2-2; D gene unclear. With 2 bases removed from V and 4 bases from J, the gap between germline ends came to 6 bases. Looked up from germline, CDR1 is SGHRS and CDR2 is YFSETQ. CDR3 length equals 13 residues. CDR3 nucleotides: TGCGCCAGCAGCTTAACCTCCACCGGGGAGCTGTTTTTT. The encoded protein is CASSLTSTGELFF.